This T cell receptor beta chain was recovered during a study of blood T cells in healthy people across ages. Study-wide results and limits: Diversity estimated from one million T cells was considered an underestimate. There were more naive CD4+ cells and higher diversity in long-lived donors than in aged donors. Roughly linear age-related decline in beta diversity appeared, significant by age about 40.

Trimming took 1 base from V and 4 from J, leaving 11 bases between them. CDR1 and CDR2 (germline): SGHTA, FQGNSA. CDR3 length: 14 amino acids. This clonotype was counted only a few times. Its specificity is not known. Combining a sample-barcoded 5' primer with a J-beta primer mix, a second PCR ran for roughly 7 to 12 cycles. Every cDNA molecule bore a tag from a template-switch adaptor containing 12 random nucleotides. TCRdb processed the 5' RACE reads anew with MiXCR; each CDR3 protein has one entry. Found here are 600,000 to 650,000 distinct CDR3 sequences, about 53% of them singletons; the top ten hold approximately 37%.

The sequencing sample was made of blood. The clonotype comes from a man between 60 and 75 years old in good health. The V and J genes are TRBV7-2 and TRBJ2-7, with a possible D match to TRBD1 (6 bases). CDR3 loop: CASSLVGQLYEQYF. The CDR3 nucleotides are TGTGCCAGCAGCTTAGTAGGACAGTTGTACGAGCAGTACTTC.